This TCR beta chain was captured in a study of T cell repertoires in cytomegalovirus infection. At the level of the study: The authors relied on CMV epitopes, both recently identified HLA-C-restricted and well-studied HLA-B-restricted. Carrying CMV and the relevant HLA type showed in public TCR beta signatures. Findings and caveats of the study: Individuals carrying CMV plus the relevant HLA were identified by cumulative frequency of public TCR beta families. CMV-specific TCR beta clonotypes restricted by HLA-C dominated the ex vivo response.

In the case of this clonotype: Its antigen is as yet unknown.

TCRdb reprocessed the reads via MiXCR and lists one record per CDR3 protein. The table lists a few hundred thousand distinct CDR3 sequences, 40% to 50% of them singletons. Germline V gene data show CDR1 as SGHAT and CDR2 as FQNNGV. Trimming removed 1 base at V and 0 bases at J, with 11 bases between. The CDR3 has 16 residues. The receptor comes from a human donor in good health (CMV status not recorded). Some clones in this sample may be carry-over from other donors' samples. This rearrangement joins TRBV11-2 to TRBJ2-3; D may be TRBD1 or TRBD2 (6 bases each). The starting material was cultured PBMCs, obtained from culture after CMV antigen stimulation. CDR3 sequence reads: CASSLGTGTSTDTQYF. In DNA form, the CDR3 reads TGTGCCAGCAGCTTAGGCACAGGGACTAGCACAGATACGCAGTATTTT.